Described below is a single T cell receptor beta chain sequence and its context. This sample was taken from a study of blood T cell repertoires in COVID-19. This table comes from immunoSEQ multiplex PCR, and its TCRdb copy is limited to in-frame clones, with some not included. This table holds about 180,000 clones, just over 85% found once. CDR1 is SGHDT and CDR2 is YYEEEE in the germline V gene. Trimming took off 3 bases at V and 4 bases at J, with 16 bases between the two ends. The CDR3 runs 15 residues. The sequence came from a man aged 50-60 years with active or convalescent COVID-19. The chain couples TRBV5-6 to TRBJ1-1; D unclear. Input material: peripheral blood. The CDR3 DNA follows: TGTGCCAGCAGCTCCCTCTGGGAGTACAGCACTGAAGCTTTCTTT. Encoded protein: CASSSLWEYSTEAFF.